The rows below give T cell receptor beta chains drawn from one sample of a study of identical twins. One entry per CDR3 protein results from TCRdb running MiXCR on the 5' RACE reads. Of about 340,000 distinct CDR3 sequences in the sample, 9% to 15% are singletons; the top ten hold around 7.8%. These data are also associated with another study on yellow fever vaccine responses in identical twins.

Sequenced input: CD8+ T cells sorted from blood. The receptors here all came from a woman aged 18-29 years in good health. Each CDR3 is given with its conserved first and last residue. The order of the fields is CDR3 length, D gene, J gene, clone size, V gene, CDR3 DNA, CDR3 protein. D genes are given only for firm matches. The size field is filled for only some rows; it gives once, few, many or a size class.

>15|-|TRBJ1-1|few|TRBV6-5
TGTGCCAGCAGTTACTCGAACGGGGGGGCCACTGAAGCTTTCTTT
CASSYSNGGATEAFF
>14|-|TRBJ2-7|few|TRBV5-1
TGCGCCAGCAGAAGCCCGGGACACCCATACGAGCAGTACTTC
CASRSPGHPYEQYF
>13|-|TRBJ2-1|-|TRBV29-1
TGCAGCGTTGAAGATGGGACGGCTTTTGAGCAGTTCTTC
CSVEDGTAFEQFF
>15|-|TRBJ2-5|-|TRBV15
TGTGCCACCAGCAGAGATAAAGGGGGAACGGAGACCCAGTACTTC
CATSRDKGGTETQYF
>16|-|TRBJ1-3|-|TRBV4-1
TGCGCCAGCAGCCAAGATTGGTCGGGCTCTGGAAACACCATATATTTT
CASSQDWSGSGNTIYF
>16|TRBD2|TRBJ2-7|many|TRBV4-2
TGTGCCAGCAGCCAAGTGAGTGCTAGCGGGAGTTACGAGCAGTACTTC
CASSQVSASGSYEQYF
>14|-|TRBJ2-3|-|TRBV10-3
TGTGCCATCAGCCCCGGGACTGGCACAGATACGCAGTATTTT
CAISPGTGTDTQYF
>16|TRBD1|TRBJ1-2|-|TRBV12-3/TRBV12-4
TGTGCCAGCAGTCTGACGACATCGACAGGGGCGGGTGGCTACACCTTC
CASSLTTSTGAGGYTF
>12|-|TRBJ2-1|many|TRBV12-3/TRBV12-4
TGTGCCAGCAGTTTTTACAGCAATGAGCAGTTCTTC
CASSFYSNEQFF
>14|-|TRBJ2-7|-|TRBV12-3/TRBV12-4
TGTGCCAGCACTTTAGCGGACCCCTCCTACGAGCAGTACTTC
CASTLADPSYEQYF
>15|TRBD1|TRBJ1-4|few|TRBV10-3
TGTGCCATCAGTGGATCGACAGGGACTAATGAAAAACTGTTTTTT
CAISGSTGTNEKLFF
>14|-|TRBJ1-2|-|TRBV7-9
TGTGCCAGCAGCTCAGAACAGGGAGCCTATGGCTACACCTTC
CASSSEQGAYGYTF
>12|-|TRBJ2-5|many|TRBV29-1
TGCAGCGTTGATAGGCAGGGAGAGACCCAGTACTTC
CSVDRQGETQYF
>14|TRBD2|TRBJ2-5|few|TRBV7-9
TGTGCCAGCAGCCAGAGCGGGGGCCAAGAGACCCAGTACTTC
CASSQSGGQETQYF
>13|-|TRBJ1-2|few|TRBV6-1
TGTGCCAGCAGTGAAGTCGGGGGCTGGGGCTACACCTTC
CASSEVGGWGYTF
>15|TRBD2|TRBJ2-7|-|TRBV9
TGTGCCAGCAGCGTAGATCTAGCGGAGATGGGCGAGCAGTACTTC
CASSVDLAEMGEQYF
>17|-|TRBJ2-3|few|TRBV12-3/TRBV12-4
TGTGCCAGCACGGGGGAACAGGGTTTGGCGGTCACAGATACGCAGTATTTT
CASTGEQGLAVTDTQYF
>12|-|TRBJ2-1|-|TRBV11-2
TGTGCCAGCAGCCCCTCACGGCCTGAGCAGTTCTTC
CASSPSRPEQFF
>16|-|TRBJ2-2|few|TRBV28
TGTGCCAGCAGACCGCTGGACACCGAATGGACCGGGGAGCTGTTTTTT
CASRPLDTEWTGELFF
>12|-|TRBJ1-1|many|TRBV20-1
TGCAGTGCTACCCCGTATGTTACTGAAGCTTTCTTT
CSATPYVTEAFF
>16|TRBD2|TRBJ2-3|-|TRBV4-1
TGCGCCAGCAGCCAAGATAGAGCTAGCGGGGCCGATACGCAGTATTTT
CASSQDRASGADTQYF
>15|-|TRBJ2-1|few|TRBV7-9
TGTGCCAGCAGCAATTCTGAAAGCTCCTACAATGAGCAGTTCTTC
CASSNSESSYNEQFF
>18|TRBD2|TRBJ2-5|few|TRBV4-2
TGTGCCAGCAGCCAAGATTCTCTAGCGGGAGGGCCTGGAGAGACCCAGTACTTC
CASSQDSLAGGPGETQYF
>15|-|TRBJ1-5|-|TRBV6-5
TGTGCCAGCAGTTACCCCGTGACGGACAATCAGCCCCAGCATTTT
CASSYPVTDNQPQHF
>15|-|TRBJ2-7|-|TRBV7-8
TGTGCCAGCAGCTACCGCGTTGAGGGCACCTACGAGCAGTACTTC
CASSYRVEGTYEQYF
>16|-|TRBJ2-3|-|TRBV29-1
TGCAGCGTTGATAGAGGACCGGGGGGCTACACAGATACGCAGTATTTT
CSVDRGPGGYTDTQYF
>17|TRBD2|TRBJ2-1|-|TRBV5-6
TGTGCCAGCAGCGAACTAGCGGGAGAAGATGCGGGGAATGAGCAGTTCTTC
CASSELAGEDAGNEQFF
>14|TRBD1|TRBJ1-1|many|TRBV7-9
TGTGCCAGCGGTGCCCGGGACAGTTACACTGAAGCTTTCTTT
CASGARDSYTEAFF
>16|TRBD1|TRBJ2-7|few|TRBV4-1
TGCGCCAGCAGCCAATCCGGACAGGGGCTACAATACGAGCAGTACTTC
CASSQSGQGLQYEQYF
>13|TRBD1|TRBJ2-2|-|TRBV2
TGTGCCAACCGGGACAGGAACTCCGGGGAGCTGTTTTTT
CANRDRNSGELFF
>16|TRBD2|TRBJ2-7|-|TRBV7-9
TGTGCCAGCAGTCTAACTTCCAGCGGGAGTCGGAACGAGCAGTACTTC
CASSLTSSGSRNEQYF
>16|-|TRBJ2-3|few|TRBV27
TGTGCCAGCAGACTAACATCAGTATCTAGCACAGATACGCAGTATTTT
CASRLTSVSSTDTQYF
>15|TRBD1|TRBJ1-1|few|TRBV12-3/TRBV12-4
TGTGCCAGCACCCTGACAGGGCAAATGAACACTGAAGCTTTCTTT
CASTLTGQMNTEAFF
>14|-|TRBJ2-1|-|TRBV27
TGTGCCAGCAGTTTATATTCTAGCGCCAATGAGCAGTTCTTC
CASSLYSSANEQFF
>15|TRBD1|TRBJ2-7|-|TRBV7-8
TGTGCCAGCAGCTCTCGGGACAGGGGGCTGTACGAGCAGTACTTC
CASSSRDRGLYEQYF
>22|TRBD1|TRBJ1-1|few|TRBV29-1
TGCAGCGTTGAAGATTCGAATCTTAGGGACAGATCATTATTAAAGGGGGACACTGAAGCTTTCTTT
CSVEDSNLRDRSLLKGDTEAFF
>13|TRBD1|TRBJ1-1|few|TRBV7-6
TGTGCCAGCAGCCCGACAGGGGCGGCTGAAGCTTTCTTT
CASSPTGAAEAFF
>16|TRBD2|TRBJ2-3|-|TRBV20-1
TGCAGTGCTTATAGCGGGAGGGCCAGAGTCGCAGATACGCAGTATTTT
CSAYSGRARVADTQYF
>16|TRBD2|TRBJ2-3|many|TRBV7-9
TGTGCCAGCAGCGAGACTAGCGGGCCTAGCACAGATACGCAGTATTTT
CASSETSGPSTDTQYF
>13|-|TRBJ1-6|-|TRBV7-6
TGTGCCAGCAGCACGGGACCTAATTCACCCCTCCACTTT
CASSTGPNSPLHF